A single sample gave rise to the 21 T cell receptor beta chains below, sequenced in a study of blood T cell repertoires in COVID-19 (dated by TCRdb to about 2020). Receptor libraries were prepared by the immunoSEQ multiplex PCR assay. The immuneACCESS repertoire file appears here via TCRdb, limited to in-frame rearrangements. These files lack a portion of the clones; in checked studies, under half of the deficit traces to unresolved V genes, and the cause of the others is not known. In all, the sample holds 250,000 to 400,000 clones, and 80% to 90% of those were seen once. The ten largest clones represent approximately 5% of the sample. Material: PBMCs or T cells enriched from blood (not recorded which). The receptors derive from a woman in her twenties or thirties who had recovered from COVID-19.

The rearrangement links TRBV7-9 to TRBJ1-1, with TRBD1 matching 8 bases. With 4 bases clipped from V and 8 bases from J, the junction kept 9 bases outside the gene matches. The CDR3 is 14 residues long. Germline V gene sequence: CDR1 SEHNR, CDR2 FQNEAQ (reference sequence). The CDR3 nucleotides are TGTGCCAGCAGCTGGTTACGACAGGGGCGAGAAGCTTTCTTT. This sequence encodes CASSWLRQGREAFF.

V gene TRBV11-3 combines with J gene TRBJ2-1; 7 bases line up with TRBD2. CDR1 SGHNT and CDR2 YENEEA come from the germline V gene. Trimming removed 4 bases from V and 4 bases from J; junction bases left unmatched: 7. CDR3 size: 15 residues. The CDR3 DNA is TGTGCCAGCAGCTACCGCGGGGGTACTTACAATGAGCAGTTCTTC. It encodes CASSYRGGTYNEQFF. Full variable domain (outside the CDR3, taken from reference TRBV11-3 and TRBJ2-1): EAGVVQSPRYKIIEKKQPVAFWCNPISGHNTLYWYLQNLGQGPELLIRYENEEAVDDSQLPKDRFSAERLKGVDSTLKIQPAELGDSAVYLCASSYRGGTYNEQFFGPGTRLTVL.

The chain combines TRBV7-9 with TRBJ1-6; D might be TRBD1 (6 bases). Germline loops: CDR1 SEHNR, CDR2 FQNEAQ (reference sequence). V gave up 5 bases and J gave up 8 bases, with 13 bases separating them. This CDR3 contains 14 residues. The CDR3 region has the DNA TGTGCCAGCAGCCTGGGGACACGCCATTCACCCCTCCACTTT. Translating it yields CASSLGTRHSPLHF. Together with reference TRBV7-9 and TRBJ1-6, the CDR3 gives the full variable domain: DTGVSQNPRHKITKRGQNVTFRCDPISEHNRLYWYRQTLGQGPEFLTYFQNEAQLEKSRLLSDRFSAERPKGSFSTLEIQRTEQGDSAMYLCASSLGTRHSPLHFGNGTRLTVT.

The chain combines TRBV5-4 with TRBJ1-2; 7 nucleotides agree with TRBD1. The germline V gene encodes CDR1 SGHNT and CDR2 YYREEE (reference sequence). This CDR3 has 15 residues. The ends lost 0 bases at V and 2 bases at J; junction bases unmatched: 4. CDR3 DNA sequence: TGTGCCAGCAGCTTGGCGCAACAGGGGAACTATGGCTACACCTTC. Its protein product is CASSLAQQGNYGYTF.

CDR3: CASSQGTAENQPQHF. In DNA form, the CDR3 reads TGTGCCAGCAGCCAAGGGACAGCCGAGAATCAGCCCCAGCATTTT. This chain connects TRBV4-2 to TRBJ1-5, with a weak D call TRBD1 (6 bases). The V gene's germline CDR1 is LGHNA and CDR2 YNFKEQ. V was clipped by 1 base and J by 4 bases, with 11 bases between them. This CDR3 has 15 amino acids.

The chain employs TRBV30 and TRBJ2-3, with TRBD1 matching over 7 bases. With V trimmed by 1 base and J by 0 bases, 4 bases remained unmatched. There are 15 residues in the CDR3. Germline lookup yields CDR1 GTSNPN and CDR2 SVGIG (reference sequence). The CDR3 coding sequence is TGTGCCTGGAGTGGACAGGGAATAAGCACAGATACGCAGTATTTT. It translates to CAWSGQGISTDTQYF.

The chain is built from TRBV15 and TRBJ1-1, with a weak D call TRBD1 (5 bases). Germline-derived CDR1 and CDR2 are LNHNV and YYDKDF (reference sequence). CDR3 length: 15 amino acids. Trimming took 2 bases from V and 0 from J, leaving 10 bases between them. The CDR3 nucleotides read TGTGCCACCAGCAGATGGGGGGATTTGAACACTGAAGCTTTCTTT. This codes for CATSRWGDLNTEAFF.

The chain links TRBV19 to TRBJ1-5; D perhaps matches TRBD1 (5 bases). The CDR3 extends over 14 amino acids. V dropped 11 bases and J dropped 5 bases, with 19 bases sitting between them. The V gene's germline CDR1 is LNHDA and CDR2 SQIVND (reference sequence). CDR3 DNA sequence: TGTGCCTCAGCACAGGATAGGTGGGATCAGCCCCAGCATTTT. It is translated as CASAQDRWDQPQHF.

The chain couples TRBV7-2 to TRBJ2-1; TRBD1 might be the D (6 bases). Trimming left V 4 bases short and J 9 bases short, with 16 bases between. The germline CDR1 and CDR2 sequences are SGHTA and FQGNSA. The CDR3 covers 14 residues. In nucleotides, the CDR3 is TGTGCCAGCAGCTCCGAAACAGGGACCGCTGAGCAGTTCTTC. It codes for CASSSETGTAEQFF.

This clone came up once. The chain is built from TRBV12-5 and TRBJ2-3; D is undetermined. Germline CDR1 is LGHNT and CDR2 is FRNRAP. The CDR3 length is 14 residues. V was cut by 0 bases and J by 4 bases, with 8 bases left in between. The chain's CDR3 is CASGLVGIADTQYF. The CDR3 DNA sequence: TGTGCTAGTGGTTTGGTCGGTATCGCAGATACGCAGTATTTT.

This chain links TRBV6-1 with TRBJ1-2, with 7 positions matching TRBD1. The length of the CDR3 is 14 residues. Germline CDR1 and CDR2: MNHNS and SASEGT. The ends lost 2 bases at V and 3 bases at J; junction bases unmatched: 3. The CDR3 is CASSERGTDYGYTF. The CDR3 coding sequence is TGTGCCAGCAGTGAAAGGGGGACAGACTATGGCTACACCTTC.

The CDR3 nucleotides are TGCGCCAGCAGCCAAGATGGGCAGTCTGATTCACCCCTCCACTTT. Residues: CASSQDGQSDSPLHF. The chain combines TRBV4-3 with TRBJ1-6; no definite D call. The CDR3 length is 15 residues. Trimming removed 0 bases from V and 8 bases from J, with 11 bases in between. Germline CDR1 LGHNA, CDR2 YSLEER.

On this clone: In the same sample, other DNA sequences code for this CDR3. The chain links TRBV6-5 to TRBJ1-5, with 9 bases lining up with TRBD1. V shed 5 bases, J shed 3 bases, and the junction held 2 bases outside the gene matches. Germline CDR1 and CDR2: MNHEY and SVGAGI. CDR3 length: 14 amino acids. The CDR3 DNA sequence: TGTGCCAGCAGTAGGGACAGGGACAATCAGCCCCAGCATTTT. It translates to CASSRDRDNQPQHF.

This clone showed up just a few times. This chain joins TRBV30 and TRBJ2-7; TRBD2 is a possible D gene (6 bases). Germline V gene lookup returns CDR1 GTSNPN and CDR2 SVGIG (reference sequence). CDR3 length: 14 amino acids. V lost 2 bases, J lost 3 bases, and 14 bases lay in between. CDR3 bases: TGTGCCTGGAGTCGGGGGTCGGGTATCTACGAGCAGTACTTC. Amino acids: CAWSRGSGIYEQYF.

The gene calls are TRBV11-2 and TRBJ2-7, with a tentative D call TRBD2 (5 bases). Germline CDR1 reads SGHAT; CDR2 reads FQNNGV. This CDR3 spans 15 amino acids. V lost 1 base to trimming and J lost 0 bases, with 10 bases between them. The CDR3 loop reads CASSLGGPSSYEQYF. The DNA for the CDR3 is TGTGCCAGCAGCTTAGGAGGGCCTAGCTCCTACGAGCAGTACTTC.

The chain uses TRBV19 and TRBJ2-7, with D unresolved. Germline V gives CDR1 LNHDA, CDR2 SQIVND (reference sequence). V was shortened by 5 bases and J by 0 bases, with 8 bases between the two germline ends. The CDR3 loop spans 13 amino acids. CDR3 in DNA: TGTGCCAGTAGTTTACAGTTCTCCTACGAGCAGTACTTC. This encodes CASSLQFSYEQYF.

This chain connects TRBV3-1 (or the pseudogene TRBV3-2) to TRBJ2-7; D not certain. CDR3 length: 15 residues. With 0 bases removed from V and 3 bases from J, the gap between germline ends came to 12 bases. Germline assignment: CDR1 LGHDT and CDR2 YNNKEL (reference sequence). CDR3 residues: CASSQDLSTVYEQYF. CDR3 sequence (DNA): TGTGCCAGCAGCCAAGATTTGTCTACGGTCTACGAGCAGTACTTC.

The CDR3 coding sequence is TGTGCATTGAGGGGGGGCGACGAAAAACTGTTTTTT. Its translation is CALRGGDEKLFF. The genes are TRBV28 and TRBJ1-4; possibly TRBD1 for D (6 bases). Per the germline V gene, CDR1 is MDHEN and CDR2 is SYDVKM. The CDR3 loop spans 12 amino acids.

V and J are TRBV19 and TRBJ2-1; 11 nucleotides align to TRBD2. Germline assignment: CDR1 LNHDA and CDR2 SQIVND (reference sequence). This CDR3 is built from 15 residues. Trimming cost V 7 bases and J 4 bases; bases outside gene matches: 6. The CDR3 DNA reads TGTGCCAGTACCATTAGACTAGCGGGGTACAATGAGCAGTTCTTC. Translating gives CASTIRLAGYNEQFF.

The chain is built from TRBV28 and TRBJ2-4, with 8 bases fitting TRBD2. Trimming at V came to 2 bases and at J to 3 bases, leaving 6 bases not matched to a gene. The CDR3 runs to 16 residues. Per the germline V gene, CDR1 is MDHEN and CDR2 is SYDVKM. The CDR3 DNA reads TGTGCCAGCAGTTTACCGGGACTAGGAGGCAAAAACATTCAGTACTTC. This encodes CASSLPGLGGKNIQYF.

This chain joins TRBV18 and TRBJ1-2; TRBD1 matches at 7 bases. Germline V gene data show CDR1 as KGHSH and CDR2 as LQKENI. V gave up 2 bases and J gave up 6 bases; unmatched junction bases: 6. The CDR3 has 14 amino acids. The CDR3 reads CASSPGTDLHGYTF. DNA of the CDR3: TGTGCCAGCTCACCAGGGACAGACCTTCATGGCTACACCTTC.